A single sample gave rise to the 16 T cell receptor beta chains below, sequenced in a study of cytomegalovirus exposure and HLA in healthy donors. Researchers ran the PCR with 60 Vbeta and 13 Jbeta primers. Sequencing used immunoSEQ multiplex PCR; TCRdb keeps in-frame clones, though not all of them. The top ten hold roughly 3.6% of the sample, which has about 150,000 clones, around 75% seen once. The sequencing input was PBMCs. Receptor source: a human donor in good health.

This chain links TRBV9 with TRBJ2-1; tentative D call: TRBD2 (6 bases). V was trimmed by 2 bases and J by 5 bases, leaving 11 bases between them. Germline values: CDR1 SGDLS, CDR2 YYNGEE. The CDR3 covers 14 residues. The CDR3 spells CASSVGGINNEQFF. CDR3 nucleotide sequence: TGTGCCAGCAGCGTCGGCGGGATCAACAATGAGCAGTTCTTC. Variable domain in full (rest from reference TRBV9 and TRBJ2-1): DSGVTQTPKHLITATGQRVTLRCSPRSGDLSVYWYQQSLDQGLQFLIQYYNGEERAKGNILERFSAQQFPDLHSELNLSSLELGDSALYFCASSVGGINNEQFFGPGTRLTVL.

The chain links TRBV6-6 to TRBJ2-7, with 9 bases fitting TRBD1. This CDR3 region has 15 residues. CDR1 and CDR2 (germline): MNHNY, SVGAGI (reference sequence). Germline trimming cut 4 bases from V and 6 bases from J; bases unmatched to any gene: 10. CDR3 region: CASSFFRDRAPEQYF. For the CDR3, the DNA is TGTGCCAGCAGTTTCTTCCGGGACAGGGCCCCCGAGCAGTACTTC.

This clone turned up a few times. J is TRBJ2-1 and V is TRBV12-5; D perhaps matches TRBD1 (6 bases). Germline V CDR1 and CDR2: LGHNT, FRNRAP. This CDR3 spans 15 amino acids. V was cut by 2 bases and J by 4 bases, with 12 bases left in between. CDR3 DNA sequence: TGTGCTAGTGGTTTGACAGGGAACAAGTACAATGAGCAGTTCTTC. Protein sequence: CASGLTGNKYNEQFF. Based on the CDR3 plus reference TRBV12-5 and TRBJ2-1, the full variable domain is DARVTQTPRHKVTEMGQEVTMRCQPILGHNTVFWYRQTMMQGLELLAYFRNRAPLDDSGMPKDRFSAEMPDATLATLKIQPSEPRDSAVYFCASGLTGNKYNEQFFGPGTRLTVL.

J is TRBJ1-2 and V is TRBV2; no clear D gene. This CDR3 spans 13 amino acids. The V end lost 4 bases, the J end lost 0 bases, and 6 bases lay between the germline ends. CDR1 is SNHLY and CDR2 is FYNNEI in the germline V gene. CDR3 in DNA: TGTGCCAGCAGTGTAGTTCCTAACTATGGCTACACCTTC. It specifies CASSVVPNYGYTF.

Of note for this clone: The same CDR3 can be traced to other DNA sequences in this sample. The J gene is TRBJ2-1, the V gene TRBV5-1; D may be TRBD2 (7 bases). The CDR3 extends over 14 amino acids. Per germline, CDR1 SGHRS and CDR2 YFSETQ. Trimming shortened V by 5 bases and J by 6 bases, and 15 bases separated the two germline ends. The CDR3 nucleotides are TGCGCCAGCAGTCTTTGGGGAGGGGGCAATGAGCAGTTCTTC. It codes for CASSLWGGGNEQFF.

The chain's CDR3 is CASSLVSSQGFLGNQPQHF. In DNA, the CDR3 is TGTGCCAGCAGCTTAGTCAGCTCTCAGGGGTTTTTGGGCAATCAGCCCCAGCATTTT. The genes are TRBV13 and TRBJ1-5; perhaps TRBD1 as D (6 bases). Germline V gene data show CDR1 as PRHDT and CDR2 as FYEKMQ (reference sequence). Trimming stripped 1 base from V and 2 bases from J, with 21 bases between. This CDR3 is 19 amino acids long.

The rearrangement links TRBV7-9 to TRBJ2-1, with TRBD2 identical over 8 bases. There are 14 residues in the CDR3. CDR1 is SEHNR and CDR2 is FQNEAQ in the germline V gene (reference sequence). With 5 bases clipped from V and 6 bases from J, the junction kept 6 bases outside the gene matches. Here the CDR3 DNA reads TGTGCCAGCAGCCGGGGGGGCTTTGGCAATGAGCAGTTCTTC. Its translation is CASSRGGFGNEQFF.

This rearrangement joins TRBV7-9 to TRBJ1-4; weak D call: TRBD1 (5 bases). V was pared by 5 bases and J by 4 bases, with 11 bases between. The V gene's germline CDR1 is SEHNR and CDR2 FQNEAQ (reference sequence). There are 14 residues in the CDR3. CDR3 nucleotide sequence: TGTGCCAGCAGCCGAACAGGAGTTAATGAAAAACTGTTTTTT. Its translation: CASSRTGVNEKLFF.

The chain combines TRBV6-1 with TRBJ2-1, with 8 bases that match TRBD2. This CDR3 comprises 15 residues. Germline trimming cut 3 bases from V and 7 bases from J; bases unmatched to any gene: 8. CDR1 is MNHNS and CDR2 is SASEGT in the germline V gene. In DNA, the CDR3 is TGTGCCAGCAGTGATCTCGCGGGGGGATTAAATGAGCAGTTCTTC. Translation: CASSDLAGGLNEQFF.

The rearrangement joins TRBV10-3 to TRBJ2-5; 7 nucleotides agree with TRBD2. From germline, CDR1 is ENHRY and CDR2 SYGVKD. The CDR3 covers 15 residues. Trimming removed 6 bases from V and 5 bases from J; junction bases left unmatched: 12. CDR3 in DNA: TGTGCCATCAGGGGAACCCTCGGGGGAGGGGAGACCCAGTACTTC. Its translation: CAIRGTLGGGETQYF.

The chain carries TRBV15 and TRBJ2-7; 7 bases agree with TRBD1. Germline CDR1 LNHNV, CDR2 YYDKDF (reference sequence). The V and J ends lost 4 bases and 2 bases, in that order; junction bases with no gene match: 5. This CDR3 region has 14 residues. CDR3 loop: CATSNRDRPYEQYF. The CDR3, as DNA: TGTGCCACCAGCAATAGGGACAGACCCTACGAGCAGTACTTC. Complete variable domain (other parts from reference TRBV15 and TRBJ2-7): DAMVIQNPRYQVTQFGKPVTLSCSQTLNHNVMYWYQQKSSQAPKLLFHYYDKDFNNEADTPDNFQSRRPNTSFCFLDIRSPGLGDTAMYLCATSNRDRPYEQYFGPGTRLTVT.

This chain uses TRBV13 with TRBJ2-1; 11 positions match TRBD2. The length of the CDR3 is 18 residues. V was clipped by 1 base and J by 12 bases; unmatched bases: 17. Per the germline V gene, CDR1 is PRHDT and CDR2 is FYEKMQ (reference sequence). CDR3 sequence reads: CASSLEVVAGGPGVVQFF. CDR3 DNA sequence: TGTGCCAGCAGCTTAGAGGTGGTAGCGGGGGGGCCTGGGGTGGTGCAGTTCTTC.

V usage is TRBV7-2 and J usage is TRBJ1-5; possibly TRBD1 for D (6 bases). The CDR3 runs to 15 residues. Looked up from germline, CDR1 is SGHTA and CDR2 is FQGNSA. With 5 bases removed from V and 7 bases from J, the gap between germline ends came to 18 bases. CDR3 nucleotides: TGTGCCAGCAGCGTGGACAGACGGGAGGGCCAGCCCCAGCATTTT. This codes for CASSVDRREGQPQHF.

This chain links TRBV6-6 with TRBJ2-7; no reliable D call. This CDR3 region has 12 residues. V gave up 4 bases and J gave up 4 bases, with 8 bases separating them. Germline CDR1 is MNHNY and CDR2 is SVGAGI (reference sequence). In DNA, the CDR3 is TGTGCCAGCAGTTTCAATCGGTACGAGCAGTACTTC. Translating gives CASSFNRYEQYF.

The chain is built from TRBV19 and TRBJ2-7, with D possibly being TRBD1 (5 bases). The CDR3 totals 13 residues. Per germline, CDR1 LNHDA and CDR2 SQIVND (reference sequence). Trimming took off 5 bases at V and 4 bases at J, with 12 bases between the two ends. In DNA form, the CDR3 reads TGTGCCAGTAGTCAGGGTTTAGGGTACGAGCAGTACTTC. Encoded protein: CASSQGLGYEQYF. Full variable domain (remainder filled in from reference TRBV19 and TRBJ2-7): DGGITQSPKYLFRKEGQNVTLSCEQNLNHDAMYWYRQDPGQGLRLIYYSQIVNDFQKGDIAEGYSVSREKKESFPLTVTSAQKNPTAFYLCASSQGLGYEQYFGPGTRLTVT.

The gene calls are TRBV5-1 and TRBJ1-1; TRBD1 agrees at 12 bases. V lost 3 bases to trimming and J lost 3 bases; unmatched junction nucleotides: 9. This CDR3 contains 17 residues. The germline gives CDR1 SGHRS, CDR2 YFSETQ. The CDR3 spells CASSSGRRDRGHTEAFF. In DNA form, the CDR3 reads TGCGCCAGCAGCTCGGGACGTCGGGACAGGGGGCACACTGAAGCTTTCTTT.